This paragraph covers one T cell receptor (beta chain) sequence. The ends lost 5 bases at V and 1 base at J; junction bases unmatched: 1. Germline CDR1 reads SGHVS; CDR2 reads FQNEAQ. The CDR3 extends over 15 amino acids. Clones were sequenced by immunoSEQ multiplex PCR, and TCRdb holds only the in-frame ones, with some missing. The data hold over 60,000 clones, with 90% to 95% observed a single time. This sample is drawn from a study of technical replicates of blood from several donors. This TCR came from a human donor in good health. Sequenced: T cells isolated from PBMCs. The chain uses TRBV7-8 and TRBJ2-2; 10 nucleotides agree with TRBD2. CDR3 nucleotide sequence: TGTGCCAGCAGCCAGCGGGAGGGGAACACCGGGGAGCTGTTTTTT. It encodes CASSQREGNTGELFF.